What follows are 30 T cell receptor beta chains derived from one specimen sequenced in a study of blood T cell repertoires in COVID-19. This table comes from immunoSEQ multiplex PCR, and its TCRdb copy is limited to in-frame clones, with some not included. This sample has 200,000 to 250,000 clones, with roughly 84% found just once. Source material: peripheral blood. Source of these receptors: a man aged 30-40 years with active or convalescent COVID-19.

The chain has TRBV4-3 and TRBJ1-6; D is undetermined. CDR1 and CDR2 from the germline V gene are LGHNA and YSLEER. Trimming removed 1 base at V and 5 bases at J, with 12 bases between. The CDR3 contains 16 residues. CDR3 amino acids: CASSQVMGGNNSPLHF. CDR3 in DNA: TGCGCCAGCAGCCAAGTTATGGGCGGGAATAATTCACCCCTCCACTTT.

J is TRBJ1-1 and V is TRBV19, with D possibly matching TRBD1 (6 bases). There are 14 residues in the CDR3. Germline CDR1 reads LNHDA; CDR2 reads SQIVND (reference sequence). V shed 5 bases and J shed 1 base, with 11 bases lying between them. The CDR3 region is CASSRDNRNTEAFF. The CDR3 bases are TGTGCCAGTAGTCGGGACAACCGGAACACTGAAGCTTTCTTT.

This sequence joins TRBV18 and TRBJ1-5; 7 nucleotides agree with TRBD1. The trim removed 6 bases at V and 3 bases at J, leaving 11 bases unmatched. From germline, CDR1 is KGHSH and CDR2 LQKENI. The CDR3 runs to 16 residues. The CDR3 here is CASSPDGRGFNQPQHF. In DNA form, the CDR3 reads TGTGCCAGCTCCCCGGACGGCAGGGGGTTCAATCAGCCCCAGCATTTT.

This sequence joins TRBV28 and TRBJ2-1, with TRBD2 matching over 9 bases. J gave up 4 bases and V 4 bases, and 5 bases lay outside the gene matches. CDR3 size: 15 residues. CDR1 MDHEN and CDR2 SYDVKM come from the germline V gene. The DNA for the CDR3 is TGTGCCAGCAGTTCTAGCGGGAAGTCTTACAATGAGCAGTTCTTC. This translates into CASSSSGKSYNEQFF.

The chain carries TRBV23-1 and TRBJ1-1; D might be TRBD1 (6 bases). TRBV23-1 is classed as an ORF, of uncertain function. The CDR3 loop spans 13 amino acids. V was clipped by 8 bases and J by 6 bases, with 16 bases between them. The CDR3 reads CASLEGGDAEAFF. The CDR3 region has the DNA TGCGCCAGCCTCGAGGGGGGGGACGCTGAAGCTTTCTTT.

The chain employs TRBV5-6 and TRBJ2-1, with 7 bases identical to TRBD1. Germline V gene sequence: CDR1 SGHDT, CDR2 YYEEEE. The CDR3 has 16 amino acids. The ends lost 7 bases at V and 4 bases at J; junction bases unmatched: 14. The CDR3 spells CASGTLQGMGYNEQFF. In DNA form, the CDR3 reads TGTGCCAGCGGAACCCTACAGGGGATGGGGTACAATGAGCAGTTCTTC.

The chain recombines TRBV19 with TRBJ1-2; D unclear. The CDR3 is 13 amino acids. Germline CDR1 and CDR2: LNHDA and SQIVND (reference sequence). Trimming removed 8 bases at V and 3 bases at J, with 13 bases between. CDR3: CASSREGDYGYTF. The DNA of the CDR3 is TGTGCCAGTTCAAGGGAGGGAGACTATGGCTACACCTTC.

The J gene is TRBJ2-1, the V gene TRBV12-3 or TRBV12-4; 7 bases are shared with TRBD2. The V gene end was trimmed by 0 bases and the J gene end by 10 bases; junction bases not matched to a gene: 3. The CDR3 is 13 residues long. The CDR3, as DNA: TGTGCCAGCAGTTTAGCGGCGGGAGTGGAGCAGTTCTTC. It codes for CASSLAAGVEQFF.

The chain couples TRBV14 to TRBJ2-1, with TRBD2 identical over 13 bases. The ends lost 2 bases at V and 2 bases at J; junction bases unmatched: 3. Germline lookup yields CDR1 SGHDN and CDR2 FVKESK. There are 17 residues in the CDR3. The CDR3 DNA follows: TGTGCCAGCAGCCAACGACTAGCGGGGGGCGCCTACAATGAGCAGTTCTTC. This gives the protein CASSQRLAGGAYNEQFF. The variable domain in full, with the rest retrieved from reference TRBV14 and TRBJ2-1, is EAGVTQFPSHSVIEKGQTVTLRCDPISGHDNLYWYRRVMGKEIKFLLHFVKESKQDESGMPNNRFLAERTGGTYSTLKVQPAELEDSGVYFCASSQRLAGGAYNEQFFGPGTRLTVL.

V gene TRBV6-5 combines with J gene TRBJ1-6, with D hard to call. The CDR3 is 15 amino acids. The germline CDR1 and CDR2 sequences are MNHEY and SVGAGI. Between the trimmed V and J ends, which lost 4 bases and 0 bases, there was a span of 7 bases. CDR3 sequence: CASSLKSSYNSPLHF. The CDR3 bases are TGTGCCAGCAGTTTAAAGAGCTCCTATAATTCACCCCTCCACTTT.

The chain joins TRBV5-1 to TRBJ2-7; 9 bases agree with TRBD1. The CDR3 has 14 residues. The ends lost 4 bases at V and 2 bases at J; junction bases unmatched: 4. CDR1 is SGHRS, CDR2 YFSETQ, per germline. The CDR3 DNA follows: TGCGCCAGCAGCCTCGGGACAGGGCCCTACGAGCAGTACTTC. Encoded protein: CASSLGTGPYEQYF.

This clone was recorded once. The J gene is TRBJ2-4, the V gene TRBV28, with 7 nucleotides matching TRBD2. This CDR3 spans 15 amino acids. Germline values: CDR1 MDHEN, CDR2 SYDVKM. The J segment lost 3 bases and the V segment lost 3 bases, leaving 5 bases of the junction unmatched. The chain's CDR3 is CASSFPGGFKNIQYF. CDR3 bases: TGTGCCAGCAGTTTTCCGGGGGGATTCAAAAACATTCAGTACTTC. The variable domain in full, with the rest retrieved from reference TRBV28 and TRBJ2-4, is DVKVTQSSRYLVKRTGEKVFLECVQDMDHENMFWYRQDPGLGLRLIYFSYDVKMKEKGDIPEGYSVSREKKERFSLILESASTNQTSMYLCASSFPGGFKNIQYFGAGTRLSVL.

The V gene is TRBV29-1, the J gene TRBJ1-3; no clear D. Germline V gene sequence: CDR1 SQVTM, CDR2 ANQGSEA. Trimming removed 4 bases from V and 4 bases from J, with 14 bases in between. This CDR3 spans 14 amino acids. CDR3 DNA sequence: TGCAGCGTTGGGCCTCGGGTCTTAGGAAACACCATATATTTT. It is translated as CSVGPRVLGNTIYF.

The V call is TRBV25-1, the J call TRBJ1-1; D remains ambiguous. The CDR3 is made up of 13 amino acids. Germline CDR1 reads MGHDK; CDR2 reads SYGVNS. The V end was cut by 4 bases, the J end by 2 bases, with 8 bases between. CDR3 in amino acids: CASSVGVNTEAFF. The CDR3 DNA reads TGTGCCAGCAGTGTAGGAGTTAACACTGAAGCTTTCTTT.

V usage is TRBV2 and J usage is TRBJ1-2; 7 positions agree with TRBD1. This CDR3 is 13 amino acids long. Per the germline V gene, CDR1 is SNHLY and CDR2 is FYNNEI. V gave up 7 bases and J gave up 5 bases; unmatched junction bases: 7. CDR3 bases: TGTGCCAGCAAGGGGGCAGGAGCTTATGGCTACACCTTC. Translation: CASKGAGAYGYTF.

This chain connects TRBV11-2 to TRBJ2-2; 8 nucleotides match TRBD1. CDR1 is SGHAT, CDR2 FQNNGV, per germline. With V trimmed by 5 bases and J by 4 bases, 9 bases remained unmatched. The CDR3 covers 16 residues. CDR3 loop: CASSPWTGTSTGELFF. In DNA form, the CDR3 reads TGTGCCAGCAGCCCCTGGACAGGGACAAGCACCGGGGAGCTGTTTTTT.

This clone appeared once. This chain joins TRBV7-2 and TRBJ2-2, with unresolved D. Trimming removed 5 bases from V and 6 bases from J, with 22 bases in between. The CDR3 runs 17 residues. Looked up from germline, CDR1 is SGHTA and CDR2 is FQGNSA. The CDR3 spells CASSIVPSSGVPGELFF. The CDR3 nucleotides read TGTGCCAGCAGCATCGTCCCCTCGAGTGGAGTGCCCGGGGAGCTGTTTTTT.

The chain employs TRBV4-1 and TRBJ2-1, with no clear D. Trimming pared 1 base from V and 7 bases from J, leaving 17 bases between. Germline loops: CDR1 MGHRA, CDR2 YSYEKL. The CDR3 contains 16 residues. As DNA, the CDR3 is TGCGCCAGCAGCCAAGGGGCAAGTAACATGGGTAATGAGCAGTTCTTC. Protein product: CASSQGASNMGNEQFF.

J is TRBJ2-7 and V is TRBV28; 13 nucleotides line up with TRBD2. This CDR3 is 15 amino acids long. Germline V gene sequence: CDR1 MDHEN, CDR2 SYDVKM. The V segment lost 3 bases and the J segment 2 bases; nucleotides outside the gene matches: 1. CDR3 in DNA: TGTGCCAGCAGTTTGGGACTAGCGGGGACCTACGAGCAGTACTTC. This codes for CASSLGLAGTYEQYF.

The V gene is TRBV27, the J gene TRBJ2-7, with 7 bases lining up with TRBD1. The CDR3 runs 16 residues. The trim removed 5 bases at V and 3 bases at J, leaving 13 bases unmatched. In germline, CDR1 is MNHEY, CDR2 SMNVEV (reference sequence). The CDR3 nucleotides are TGTGCCAGCAGTCCCCTGTGGGGACAGATCCTCTACGAGCAGTACTTC. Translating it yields CASSPLWGQILYEQYF.

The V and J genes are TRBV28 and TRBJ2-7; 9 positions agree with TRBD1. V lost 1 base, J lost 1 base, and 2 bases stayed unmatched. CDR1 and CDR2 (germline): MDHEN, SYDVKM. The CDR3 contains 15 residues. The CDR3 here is CASSLFGQGSYEQYF. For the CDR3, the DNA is TGTGCCAGCAGTTTATTCGGACAGGGGTCCTACGAGCAGTACTTC.

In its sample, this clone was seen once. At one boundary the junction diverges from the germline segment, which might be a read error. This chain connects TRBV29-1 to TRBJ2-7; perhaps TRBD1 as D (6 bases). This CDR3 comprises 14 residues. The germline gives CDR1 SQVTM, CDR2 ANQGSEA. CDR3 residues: CSTPPRDTSHEQYF. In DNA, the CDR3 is TGCAGCACCCCTCCCCGGGACACCTCCCACGAGCAGTACTTC.

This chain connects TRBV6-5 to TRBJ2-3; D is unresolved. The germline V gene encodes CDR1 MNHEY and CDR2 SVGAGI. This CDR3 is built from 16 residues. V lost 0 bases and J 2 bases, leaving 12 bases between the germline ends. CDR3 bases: TGTGCCAGCAGTTACTCGAATGCGGCCCCCACAGATACGCAGTATTTT. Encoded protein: CASSYSNAAPTDTQYF.

The CDR3 sequence is CATIPNPGQGNGYTF. In DNA form, the CDR3 reads TGTGCCACTATTCCCAACCCGGGACAGGGAAATGGCTACACCTTC. The chain couples TRBV19 to TRBJ1-2; TRBD1 matches 9 bases. Germline CDR1 LNHDA, CDR2 SQIVND (reference sequence). The V and J ends lost 10 bases and 6 bases, in that order; junction bases with no gene match: 15. The CDR3 extends over 15 amino acids.

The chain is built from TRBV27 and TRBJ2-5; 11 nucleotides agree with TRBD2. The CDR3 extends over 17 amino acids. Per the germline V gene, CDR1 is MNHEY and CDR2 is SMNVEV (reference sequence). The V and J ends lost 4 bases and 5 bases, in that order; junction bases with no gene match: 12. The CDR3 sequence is CASSSPTSGARAETQYF. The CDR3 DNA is TGTGCCAGCAGTTCCCCGACTAGCGGGGCCCGGGCTGAGACCCAGTACTTC.

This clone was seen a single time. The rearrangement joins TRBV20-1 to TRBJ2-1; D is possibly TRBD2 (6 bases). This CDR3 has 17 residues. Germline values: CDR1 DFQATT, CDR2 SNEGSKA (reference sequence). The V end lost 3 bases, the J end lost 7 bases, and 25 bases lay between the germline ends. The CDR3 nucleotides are TGCAGTGCTAGTAGAGGGGAATCCCGGGAGTTTCGGAATGAGCAGTTCTTC. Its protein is CSASRGESREFRNEQFF.

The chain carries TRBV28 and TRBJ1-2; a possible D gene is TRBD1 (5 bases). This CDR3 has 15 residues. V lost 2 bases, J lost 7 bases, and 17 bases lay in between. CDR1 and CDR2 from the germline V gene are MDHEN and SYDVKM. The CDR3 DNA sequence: TGTGCCAGCAGTTTAATAGGGCAGGGAGGAGGTGGCTACACCTTC. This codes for CASSLIGQGGGGYTF.

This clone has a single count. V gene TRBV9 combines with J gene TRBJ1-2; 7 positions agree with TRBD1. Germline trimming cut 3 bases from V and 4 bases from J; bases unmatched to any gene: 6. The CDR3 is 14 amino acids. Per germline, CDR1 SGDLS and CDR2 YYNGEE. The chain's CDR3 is CASSEGDSSYGYTF. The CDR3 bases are TGTGCCAGCAGCGAGGGGGACAGCTCCTATGGCTACACCTTC.

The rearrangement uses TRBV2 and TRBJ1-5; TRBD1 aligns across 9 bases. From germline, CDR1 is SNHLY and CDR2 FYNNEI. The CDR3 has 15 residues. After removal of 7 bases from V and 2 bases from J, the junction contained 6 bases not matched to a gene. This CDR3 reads CASTLQGAGNQPQHF. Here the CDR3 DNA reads TGTGCCAGCACATTACAGGGGGCGGGCAATCAGCCCCAGCATTTT.

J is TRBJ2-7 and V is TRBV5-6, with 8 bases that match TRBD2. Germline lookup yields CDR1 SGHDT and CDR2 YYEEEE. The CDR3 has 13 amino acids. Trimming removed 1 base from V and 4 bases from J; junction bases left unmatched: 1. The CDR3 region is CASSLTSGYEQYF. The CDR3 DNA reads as TGTGCCAGCAGCTTGACTAGCGGATACGAGCAGTACTTC.